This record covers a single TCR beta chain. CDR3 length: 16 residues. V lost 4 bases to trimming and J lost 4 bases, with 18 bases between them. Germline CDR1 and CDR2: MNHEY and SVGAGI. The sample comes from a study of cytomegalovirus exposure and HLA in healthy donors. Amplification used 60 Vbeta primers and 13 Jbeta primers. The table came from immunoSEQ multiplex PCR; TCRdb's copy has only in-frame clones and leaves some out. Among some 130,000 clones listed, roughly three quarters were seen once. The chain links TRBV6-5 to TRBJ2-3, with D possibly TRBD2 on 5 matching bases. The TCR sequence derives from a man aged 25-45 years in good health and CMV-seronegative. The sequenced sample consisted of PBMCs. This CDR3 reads CASSSFVGSKADTQYF. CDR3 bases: TGTGCCAGCAGTTCTTTTGTAGGGAGTAAGGCAGATACGCAGTATTTT.